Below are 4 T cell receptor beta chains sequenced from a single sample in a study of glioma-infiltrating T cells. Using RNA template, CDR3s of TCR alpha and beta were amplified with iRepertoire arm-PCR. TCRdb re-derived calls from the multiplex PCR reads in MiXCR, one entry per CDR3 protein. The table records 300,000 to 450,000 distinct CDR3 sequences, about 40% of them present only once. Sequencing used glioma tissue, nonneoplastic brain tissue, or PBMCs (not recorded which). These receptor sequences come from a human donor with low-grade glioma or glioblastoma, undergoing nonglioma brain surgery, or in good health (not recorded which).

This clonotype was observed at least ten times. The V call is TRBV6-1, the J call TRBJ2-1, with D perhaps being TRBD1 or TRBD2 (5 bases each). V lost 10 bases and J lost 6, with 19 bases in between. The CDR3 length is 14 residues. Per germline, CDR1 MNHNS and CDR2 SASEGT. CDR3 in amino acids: CATREGLASNEQFF. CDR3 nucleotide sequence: TGTGCCACCCGCGAGGGGCTAGCTAGCAATGAGCAGTTCTTC.

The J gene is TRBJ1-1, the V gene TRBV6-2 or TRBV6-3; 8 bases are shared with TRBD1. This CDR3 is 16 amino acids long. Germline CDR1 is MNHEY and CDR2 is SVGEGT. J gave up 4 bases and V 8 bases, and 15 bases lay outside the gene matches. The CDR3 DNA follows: TGTGCCAGCTCACTTCGGTCCCAGGGGGCAGCCACTGAAGCTTTCTTT. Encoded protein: CASSLRSQGAATEAFF.

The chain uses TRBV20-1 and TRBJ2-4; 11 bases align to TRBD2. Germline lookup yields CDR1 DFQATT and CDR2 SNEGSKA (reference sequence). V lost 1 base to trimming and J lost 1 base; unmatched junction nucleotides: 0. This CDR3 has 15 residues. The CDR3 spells CSARGLAGAKNIQYF. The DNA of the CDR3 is TGCAGTGCTAGAGGACTAGCGGGGGCCAAAAACATTCAGTACTTC.

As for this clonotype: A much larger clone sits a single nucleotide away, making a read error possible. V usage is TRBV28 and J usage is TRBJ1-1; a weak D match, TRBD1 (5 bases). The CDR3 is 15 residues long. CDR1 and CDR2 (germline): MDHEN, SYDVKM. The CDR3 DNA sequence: TGTGCCAGCACCCGACAGTGGGGGATGAACACTGATGCTTTCTTT. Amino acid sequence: CASTRQWGMNTDAFF.